This T cell receptor beta chain was identified during a study of blood T cell repertoires in COVID-19. The wider study: The origin of the acute and convalescent COVID-19 samples was the United States, Italy and Spain. Sample material is recorded as cDNA or gDNA derived from T cells, B-cell-depleted T cells, or PBMCs.

The CDR3 sequence is 17 residues long. V dropped 7 bases and J dropped 1; count of bases not matched to a gene: 12. The germline gives CDR1 MDHEN, CDR2 SYDVKM. Original analysis: Using reference gene primer amplification, nucleated cell counts were estimated. This table comes from immunoSEQ multiplex PCR, and its TCRdb copy is limited to in-frame clones, with some not included. V, J and clone size are taken as reported in that table, and D and trimming were inferred from the DNA itself. The profile covers tens of thousands of clones, with 90% appearing a single time and roughly 4.5% taken by the ten largest.

This TCR was sampled from a woman of 80 years or more with active or convalescent COVID-19. The chain recombines TRBV28 with TRBJ1-3; 8 bases map to TRBD1. Sample: peripheral blood. CDR3 sequence: CASIQGTGGISGNTIYF. Written as DNA, the CDR3 is TGTGCCAGCATCCAGGGCACAGGGGGAATATCTGGAAACACCATATATTTT.